The 23 T cell receptor beta chains below were found in one sample sequenced in a study of cytomegalovirus exposure and HLA in healthy donors. Clones were read by immunoSEQ multiplex PCR, and TCRdb kept only the in-frame ones, dropping some. The sample lists approximately 200,000 clones; 75% to 95% were seen once. Sequenced sample: PBMCs. The receptor source for this set is a woman under 30 in good health and CMV-seronegative.

The rearrangement links TRBV19 to TRBJ2-1; 14 bases agree with TRBD2. The CDR3 is made up of 17 amino acids. Germline V gene data show CDR1 as LNHDA and CDR2 as SQIVND (reference sequence). The J segment lost 5 bases and the V segment lost 3 bases, leaving 6 bases of the junction unmatched. The DNA for the CDR3 is TGTGCCAGTAGTATCGGGACTAGCGGGAGAGCCCACAATGAGCAGTTCTTC. Its translation is CASSIGTSGRAHNEQFF.

The gene calls are TRBV29-1 and TRBJ1-5, with TRBD1 as a possible D gene (5 bases). Germline CDR1 is SQVTM and CDR2 is ANQGSEA. The CDR3 runs 13 residues. Trimming pared 4 bases from V and 3 bases from J, leaving 10 bases between. CDR3 in amino acids: CSVADSYNQPQHF. Written as DNA, the CDR3 is TGCAGCGTTGCCGACAGTTACAATCAGCCCCAGCATTTT.

The chain is built from TRBV5-1 and TRBJ1-6; D possibly corresponds to TRBD1 (5 bases). CDR3 length equals 17 residues. Germline V lookup: CDR1 SGHRS, CDR2 YFSETQ. V lost 4 bases to trimming and J lost 0 bases, with 14 bases between them. CDR3 residues: CASSTGQSFSYNSPLHF. In DNA, the CDR3 is TGCGCCAGCAGCACCGGACAATCTTTCTCCTATAATTCACCCCTCCACTTT. The variable domain in full, completed from reference TRBV5-1 and TRBJ1-6, reads KAGVTQTPRYLIKTRGQQVTLSCSPISGHRSVSWYQQTPGQGLQFLFEYFSETQRNKGNFPGRFSGRQFSNSRSEMNVSTLELGDSALYLCASSTGQSFSYNSPLHFGNGTRLTVT.

The chain has TRBV6-5 and TRBJ1-2; the D is unclear. Germline CDR1 and CDR2: MNHEY and SVGAGI. Trimming pared 6 bases from V and 4 bases from J, leaving 15 bases between. This CDR3 region has 14 residues. The CDR3 spells CASSGGYGGYGYTF. CDR3 DNA sequence: TGTGCCAGCAGCGGCGGTTACGGCGGCTATGGCTACACCTTC.

The CDR3 protein is CASSSDGARNEQFF. Written as DNA, the CDR3 is TGTGCCAGTTCCAGTGATGGAGCGAGGAATGAGCAGTTCTTC. J is TRBJ2-1 and V is TRBV7-6; D remains ambiguous. This CDR3 has 14 amino acids. V was cut by 9 bases and J by 7 bases, with 19 bases left in between. Germline V CDR1 and CDR2: SGHVS, FNYEAQ.

The chain has TRBV10-1 and TRBJ2-7; D is undetermined. Trimming removed 3 bases from V and 1 base from J, with 10 bases in between. This CDR3 comprises 14 residues. Per the germline V gene, CDR1 is WNHNN and CDR2 is SYGVQD (reference sequence). The CDR3, as DNA: TGCGCCAGCAGTGATTCCGCGGATTCCTACGAGCAGTACTTC. Translation: CASSDSADSYEQYF.

V gene TRBV6-5 combines with J gene TRBJ2-1, with D perhaps matching TRBD2 (7 bases). Germline V gene lookup returns CDR1 MNHEY and CDR2 SVGAGI. The CDR3 has 16 residues. V dropped 0 bases and J dropped 4 bases, with 13 bases sitting between them. The CDR3 here is CASSYSAGDRYNEQFF. The CDR3 bases are TGTGCCAGCAGTTACTCGGCGGGAGACAGGTACAATGAGCAGTTCTTC.

The chain uses TRBV19 and TRBJ1-1; D remains unclear. With 2 bases removed from V and 8 bases from J, the gap between germline ends came to 9 bases. The CDR3 sequence is 12 residues long. Looked up from germline, CDR1 is LNHDA and CDR2 is SQIVND (reference sequence). The CDR3 loop is CASSIPGREAFF. CDR3 in DNA: TGTGCCAGTAGTATACCGGGAAGAGAAGCTTTCTTT.

The J gene is TRBJ2-5, the V gene TRBV7-2, with TRBD2 matching 12 bases. The germline V gene encodes CDR1 SGHTA and CDR2 FQGNSA. Losses at the gene ends were 3 bases for V and 5 bases for J; bases not matched to a gene: 4. The CDR3 runs 15 residues. The CDR3 here is CASSLTSGSGETQYF. As DNA, the CDR3 is TGTGCCAGCAGCTTGACTAGCGGGAGTGGGGAGACCCAGTACTTC.

The chain combines TRBV7-2 with TRBJ2-7; a possible D gene is TRBD2 (7 bases). Germline-derived CDR1 and CDR2 are SGHTA and FQGNSA. The CDR3 totals 14 residues. V was cut by 5 bases and J by 4 bases, with 15 bases left in between. DNA of the CDR3: TGTGCCAGCAGCGAAGGGGGGGGGCCGTACGAGCAGTACTTC. This sequence encodes CASSEGGGPYEQYF.

The chain couples TRBV27 to TRBJ2-2; D is perhaps TRBD1 (7 bases). Germline V gene lookup returns CDR1 MNHEY and CDR2 SMNVEV (reference sequence). With 5 bases removed from V and 2 bases from J, the gap between germline ends came to 12 bases. The CDR3 contains 15 residues. CDR3 sequence: CASSPGGLNTGELFF. The CDR3 DNA reads TGTGCCAGCAGTCCAGGGGGACTTAACACCGGGGAGCTGTTTTTT.

The chain combines TRBV30 with TRBJ1-5, with TRBD1 identical over 7 bases. The length of the CDR3 is 16 residues. Germline V gene lookup returns CDR1 GTSNPN and CDR2 SVGIG (reference sequence). V lost 2 bases, J lost 4 bases, and 11 bases stayed unmatched. CDR3 sequence reads: CAWSPAGGLRNQPQHF. The CDR3, as DNA: TGTGCCTGGAGTCCGGCAGGGGGATTAAGGAATCAGCCCCAGCATTTT. The variable domain in full, completed from reference TRBV30 and TRBJ1-5, reads SQTIHQWPATLVQPVGSPLSLECTVEGTSNPNLYWYRQAAGRGLQLLFYSVGIGQISSEVPQNLSASRPQDRQFILSSKKLLLSDSGFYLCAWSPAGGLRNQPQHFGDGTRLSIL.

V and J are TRBV7-9 and TRBJ2-7; D remains ambiguous. The germline V gene has CDR1 SEHNR and CDR2 FQNEAQ (reference sequence). This CDR3 is 11 amino acids long. V lost 5 bases and J 4 bases, leaving 6 bases between the germline ends. The CDR3 spells CASSNQYEQYF. CDR3 sequence (DNA): TGTGCCAGCAGCAATCAATACGAGCAGTACTTC.

V usage is TRBV30 and J usage is TRBJ2-7; D ambiguous. Per the germline V gene, CDR1 is GTSNPN and CDR2 is SVGIG (reference sequence). CDR3 length: 12 residues. V was pared by 0 bases and J by 9 bases, with 12 bases between. CDR3 nucleotide sequence: TGTGCCTGGAGTGTGGGTCCAGCGCCGCAGTACTTC. This gives the protein CAWSVGPAPQYF.

The chain couples TRBV5-4 to TRBJ2-3; D may be TRBD1 (7 bases). The germline V and J ends were trimmed by 1 base and 5 bases, with 11 bases remaining between them. Germline CDR1 is SGHNT and CDR2 is YYREEE (reference sequence). This CDR3 region has 14 residues. The CDR3 reads CASSLRQGGDTQYF. In DNA, the CDR3 is TGTGCCAGCAGCTTGAGGCAGGGGGGAGATACGCAGTATTTT.

This chain uses TRBV2 with TRBJ2-7; 9 bases are shared with TRBD1. The junction had 5 bases not matched to a gene; V was cut back by 6 bases and J by 5 bases. Per germline, CDR1 SNHLY and CDR2 FYNNEI. This CDR3 contains 13 residues. The CDR3 protein is CASSRDRVDEQYF. The CDR3 nucleotides read TGTGCCAGCAGCCGGGACAGGGTCGACGAGCAGTACTTC.

The J gene is TRBJ2-1, the V gene TRBV6-5; unclear D gene. The CDR3 is 13 amino acids. Germline loops: CDR1 MNHEY, CDR2 SVGAGI. V lost 5 bases and J lost 4, with 9 bases in between. The CDR3 spells CASSRTRYNEQFF. CDR3 DNA sequence: TGTGCCAGCAGTCGTACACGATACAATGAGCAGTTCTTC.

The CDR3, as DNA: TGTGCCAGCAGTCCCGACAGGTATAATTCACCCCTCCACTTT. Amino acids: CASSPDRYNSPLHF. The chain is built from TRBV28 and TRBJ1-6; maybe TRBD1 (6 bases). Trimming took off 5 bases at V and 4 bases at J, with 9 bases between the two ends. This CDR3 is built from 14 residues. Germline lookup yields CDR1 MDHEN and CDR2 SYDVKM.

J is TRBJ1-6 and V is TRBV20-1; D uncertain. The CDR3 length is 11 residues. Between the trimmed V and J ends, which lost 0 bases and 13 bases, there was a span of 7 bases. Germline V lookup: CDR1 DFQATT, CDR2 SNEGSKA (reference sequence). The CDR3 DNA reads as TGCAGTGCTAGAGATACAAATCCCCTCCACTTT. The encoded protein is CSARDTNPLHF.

The chain joins TRBV7-6 to TRBJ2-7; D may be TRBD2 (5 bases). The germline CDR1 and CDR2 sequences are SGHVS and FNYEAQ. Trimming shortened V by 5 bases and J by 10 bases, and 21 bases separated the two germline ends. The CDR3 consists of 14 residues. The CDR3 is CASSQIGTRTQQYF. As DNA, the CDR3 is TGTGCCAGCAGCCAAATCGGCACTAGGACGCAACAGTACTTC.

This chain links TRBV11-2 with TRBJ2-7; 10 nucleotides line up with TRBD2. The CDR3 consists of 16 residues. Germline trimming cut 3 bases from V and 5 bases from J; bases unmatched to any gene: 10. The germline gives CDR1 SGHAT, CDR2 FQNNGV. As DNA, the CDR3 is TGTGCCAGCAGCTTCGGGACTAGCGACCCGGTCGACGAGCAGTACTTC. The encoded protein is CASSFGTSDPVDEQYF.

This rearrangement joins TRBV7-2 to TRBJ2-1, with TRBD2 identical over 7 bases. The length of the CDR3 is 15 residues. V lost 2 bases to trimming and J lost 2 bases; unmatched junction nucleotides: 3. The V gene's germline CDR1 is SGHTA and CDR2 FQGNSA. CDR3 in amino acids: CASSLQRGAYNEQFF. The CDR3 DNA follows: TGTGCCAGCAGCTTACAGCGGGGTGCCTACAATGAGCAGTTCTTC.

The chain is built from TRBV2 and TRBJ2-2, with TRBD2 identical over 11 bases. V trimming: 7 bases; J trimming: 5 bases; junction bases outside the gene matches: 6. The CDR3 has 15 residues. Looked up from germline, CDR1 is SNHLY and CDR2 is FYNNEI. The CDR3 coding sequence is TGTGCCAGCACCCCTAGCGGGAGGAGGACCGGGGAGCTGTTTTTT. It yields the protein CASTPSGRRTGELFF.